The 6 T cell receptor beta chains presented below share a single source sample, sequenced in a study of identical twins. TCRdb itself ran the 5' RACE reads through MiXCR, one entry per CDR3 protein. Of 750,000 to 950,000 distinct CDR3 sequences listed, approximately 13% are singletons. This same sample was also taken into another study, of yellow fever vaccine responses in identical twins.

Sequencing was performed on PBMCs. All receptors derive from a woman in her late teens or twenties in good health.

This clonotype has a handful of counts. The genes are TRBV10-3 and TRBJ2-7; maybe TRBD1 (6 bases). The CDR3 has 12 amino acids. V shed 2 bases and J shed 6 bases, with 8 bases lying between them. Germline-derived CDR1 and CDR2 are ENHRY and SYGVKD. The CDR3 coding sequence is TGTGCCATCAGTGAGGGCAGGGGCGAGCAGTACGTC. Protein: CAISEGRGEQYV.

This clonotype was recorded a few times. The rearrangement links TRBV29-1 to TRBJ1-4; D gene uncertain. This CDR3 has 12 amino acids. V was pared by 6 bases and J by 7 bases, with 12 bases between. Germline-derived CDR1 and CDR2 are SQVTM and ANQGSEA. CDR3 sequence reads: CSVLTSGEKLFF. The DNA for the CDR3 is TGCAGCGTCCTTACAAGTGGTGAAAAACTGTTTTTT. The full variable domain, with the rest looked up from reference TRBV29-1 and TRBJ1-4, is SAVISQKPSRDICQRGTSLTIQCQVDSQVTMMFWYRQQPGQSLTLIATANQGSEATYESGFVIDKFPISRPNLTFSTLTVSNMSPEDSSIYLCSVLTSGEKLFFGSGTQLSVL.

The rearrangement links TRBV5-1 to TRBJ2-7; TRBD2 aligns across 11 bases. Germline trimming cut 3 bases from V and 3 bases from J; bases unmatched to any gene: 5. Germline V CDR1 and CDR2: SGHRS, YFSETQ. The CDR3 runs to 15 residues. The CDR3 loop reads CASSSGLADDYEQYF. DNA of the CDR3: TGCGCCAGCAGCTCGGGACTAGCGGACGACTACGAGCAGTACTTC.

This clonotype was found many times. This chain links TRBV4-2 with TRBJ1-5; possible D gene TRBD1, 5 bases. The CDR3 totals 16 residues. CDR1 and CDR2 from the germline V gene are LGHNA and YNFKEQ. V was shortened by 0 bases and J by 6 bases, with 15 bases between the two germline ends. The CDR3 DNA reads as TGTGCCAGCAGCCAAGATCTTGGGCAGGGCGGTCAGCCCCAGCATTTT. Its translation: CASSQDLGQGGQPQHF.

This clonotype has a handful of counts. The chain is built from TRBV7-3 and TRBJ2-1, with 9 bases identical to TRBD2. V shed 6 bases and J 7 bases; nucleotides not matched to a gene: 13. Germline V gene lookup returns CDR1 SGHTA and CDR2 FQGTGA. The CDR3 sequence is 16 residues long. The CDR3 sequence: CASSIAGTSFANEQFF. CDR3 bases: TGTGCCAGCAGTATCGCCGGGACTAGCTTTGCTAATGAGCAGTTCTTC.

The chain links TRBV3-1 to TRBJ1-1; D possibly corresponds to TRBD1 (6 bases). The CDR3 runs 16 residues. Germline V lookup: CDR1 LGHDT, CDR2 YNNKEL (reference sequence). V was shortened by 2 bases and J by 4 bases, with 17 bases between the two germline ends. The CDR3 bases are TGTGCCAGCAGCCAAAGAGGGGGGCGCGGCGGCACTGAAGCTTTCTTT. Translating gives CASSQRGGRGGTEAFF.